This TCR beta chain is drawn from a study of blood T cell repertoires in COVID-19. Germline V gene sequence: CDR1 LGHDT, CDR2 YNNKEL (reference sequence). With 1 base clipped from V and 6 bases from J, the junction kept 7 bases outside the gene matches. This CDR3 contains 15 residues. Per the study methods: Nucleated cell number was recorded as an estimate derived from reference gene primer amplification. Using immunoSEQ multiplex PCR, the repertoire was profiled, and TCRdb retains in-frame clones only, with some absent. The DNA gave D and trimming, while V, J and clone size come from that table. The sample records fewer than 300,000 clones, roughly nine tenths being singletons.

The chain uses TRBV3-1 (or the pseudogene TRBV3-2) and TRBJ1-2, with 8 positions matching TRBD1. The receptor was isolated from a woman in her 30s with COVID-19, enrolled during active disease. The sequenced material came from peripheral blood. CDR3 in amino acids: CASSQVLLDRDGYTF. In DNA, the CDR3 is TGTGCCAGCAGCCAAGTACTACTGGACAGGGATGGCTACACCTTC.